This passage covers 30 T cell receptor beta chains from one sample sequenced in a study of a mutant IDH1 vaccine in newly diagnosed glioma. What these receptors recognize is not known. Regarding time point: week 5, during vaccination. The investigators gave 300 ug of mutant IDH1 20-mer peptide in each vaccine dose, together with topical imiquimod. The data were produced by immunoSEQ multiplex PCR, yet TCRdb's version contains in-frame clones alone and is incomplete. The table lists roughly 40,000 clones, approximately 83% of them singletons, with approximately 1.7% in the top ten. The starting material was PBMCs, obtained from a glioma patient whose treatment included an IDH1 peptide vaccine. The receptors were gathered from a man aged 35 to 55 with glioma.

The genes are TRBV19 and TRBJ1-5; 8 nucleotides agree with TRBD1. This CDR3 has 12 amino acids. V lost 9 bases to trimming and J lost 11 bases; unmatched junction nucleotides: 9. CDR1 LNHDA and CDR2 SQIVND come from the germline V gene (reference sequence). CDR3 sequence (DNA): TGTGCCAGCCGAGACAGGGGCCAGACCCAGCATTTT. Translated: CASRDRGQTQHF.

The chain employs TRBV7-9 and TRBJ2-5, with 11 bases matching TRBD1. V shed 1 base and J 4 bases; nucleotides not matched to a gene: 5. The CDR3 length is 16 residues. Germline V gene sequence: CDR1 SEHNR, CDR2 FQNEAQ (reference sequence). The CDR3, as DNA: TGTGCCAGCAGCTTAGGGAGGACAGGGGGCCTAGAGACCCAGTACTTC. This codes for CASSLGRTGGLETQYF.

V and J are TRBV7-6 and TRBJ2-7, with a weak D call TRBD2 (6 bases). The germline gives CDR1 SGHVS, CDR2 FNYEAQ. V dropped 3 bases and J dropped 6 bases, with 12 bases sitting between them. The length of the CDR3 is 13 residues. The CDR3 nucleotides read TGTGCCAGCAGCTTCTCGCGGGATACCGAGCAGTACTTC. Its translation is CASSFSRDTEQYF.

V and J are TRBV9 and TRBJ1-1; tentatively, D is TRBD1 (5 bases). The CDR3 is 14 amino acids. Trimming left V 4 bases short and J 5 bases short, with 15 bases between. Germline loops: CDR1 SGDLS, CDR2 YYNGEE. Here the CDR3 DNA reads TGTGCCAGCAGCCCCACCGGGACGCGTACTGAAGCTTTCTTT. Protein product: CASSPTGTRTEAFF.

This sequence joins TRBV18 and TRBJ2-1; 13 positions match TRBD2. CDR1 KGHSH and CDR2 LQKENI come from the germline V gene. V was pared by 6 bases and J by 4 bases, with 6 bases of the junction left unmatched. This CDR3 region has 16 residues. The CDR3 loop is CASSRTSGSSYNEQFF. DNA for the CDR3: TGTGCCAGCTCCCGGACTAGCGGGAGTAGTTACAATGAGCAGTTCTTC. Complete variable domain (other parts from reference TRBV18 and TRBJ2-1): NAGVMQNPRHLVRRRGQEARLRCSPMKGHSHVYWYRQLPEEGLKFMVYLQKENIIDESGMPKERFSAEFPKEGPSILRIQQVVRGDSAAYFCASSRTSGSSYNEQFFGPGTRLTVL.

The CDR3: CASSVRVTEAFF. The CDR3 nucleotides read TGTGCCAGCAGCGTCCGGGTCACTGAAGCTTTCTTT. V gene TRBV7-9 combines with J gene TRBJ1-1, with D uncertain. The CDR3 runs 12 residues. Trimming took off 5 bases at V and 4 bases at J, with 8 bases between the two ends. Germline lookup yields CDR1 SEHNR and CDR2 FQNEAQ (reference sequence).

The V call is TRBV5-6, the J call TRBJ1-1; perhaps TRBD1 as D (5 bases). Germline V lookup: CDR1 SGHDT, CDR2 YYEEEE. V was shortened by 0 bases and J by 0 bases, with 9 bases between the two germline ends. CDR3 length equals 15 residues. The CDR3 nucleotides read TGTGCCAGCAGCTTGGAGGGACCCCTGAACACTGAAGCTTTCTTT. This gives the protein CASSLEGPLNTEAFF.

V usage is TRBV10-3 and J usage is TRBJ2-1, with D tentatively TRBD2 (5 bases). The CDR3 covers 13 residues. Between the trimmed V and J ends, which lost 3 bases and 8 bases, there was a span of 11 bases. Germline V gene sequence: CDR1 ENHRY, CDR2 SYGVKD. The CDR3 DNA sequence: TGTGCCATCAGTGAACTAGAAGGGTATGAGCAGTTCTTC. Its protein product is CAISELEGYEQFF.

The genes are TRBV5-1 and TRBJ2-7, with TRBD1 as a possible D gene (5 bases). Germline CDR1 and CDR2: SGHRS and YFSETQ. The CDR3 contains 14 residues. V was clipped by 4 bases and J by 3 bases, with 14 bases between them. The CDR3 protein is CASSRATQGYEQYF. CDR3 nucleotides: TGCGCCAGCAGCCGGGCTACGCAGGGCTACGAGCAGTACTTC.

The V gene is TRBV7-3, the J gene TRBJ2-7; D unclear. This CDR3 comprises 12 residues. V lost 5 bases and J lost 13, with 18 bases in between. The germline V gene has CDR1 SGHTA and CDR2 FQGTGA. CDR3 in amino acids: CASSQNKGVRYF. CDR3 nucleotide sequence: TGTGCCAGCAGCCAAAACAAAGGAGTTCGATACTTC.

The chain joins TRBV6-1 to TRBJ1-2; D remains unclear. V was pared by 8 bases and J by 8 bases, with 12 bases between. Germline V lookup: CDR1 MNHNS, CDR2 SASEGT. The CDR3 consists of 11 residues. The CDR3, as DNA: TGTGCCAGCGAGACCATCTTCGGCTACACCTTC. It is translated as CASETIFGYTF.

V gene TRBV6-4 combines with J gene TRBJ2-1; D may be TRBD2 (5 bases). This CDR3 has 13 amino acids. The V gene lost 6 bases and the J gene lost 10 bases, with 16 bases spanning the gap. The germline V gene has CDR1 MRHNA and CDR2 SNTAGT. The CDR3 loop reads CASSEERNYEQFF. The CDR3, as DNA: TGTGCCAGCAGCGAGGAGCGGAATTACGAGCAGTTCTTC.

The V call is TRBV5-5, the J call TRBJ2-7; D is perhaps TRBD1 (6 bases). The length of the CDR3 is 13 residues. The germline V and J ends were trimmed by 2 bases and 11 bases, with 17 bases remaining between them. The germline V gene has CDR1 SGHKS and CDR2 YYEKEE (reference sequence). The CDR3 protein is CASSFNQGPREYF. The DNA of the CDR3 is TGTGCCAGCAGCTTTAACCAGGGGCCTAGGGAGTACTTC.

V and J are TRBV15 and TRBJ2-7; D gene unclear. CDR1 LNHNV and CDR2 YYDKDF come from the germline V gene (reference sequence). The V end lost 3 bases, the J end lost 5 bases, and 14 bases lay between the germline ends. CDR3 length equals 14 residues. CDR3 sequence reads: CATSSGFVVHEQYF. The DNA for the CDR3 is TGTGCCACCAGCAGTGGTTTTGTGGTTCACGAGCAGTACTTC.

This clone was counted a single time. The V call is TRBV11-2, the J call TRBJ2-6; D tentatively fits TRBD1 or TRBD2 (6 bases each). This CDR3 comprises 18 residues. Trimming cost V 2 bases and J 0 bases, with 14 bases left between them. The germline gives CDR1 SGHAT, CDR2 FQNNGV. Here the CDR3 DNA reads TGTGCCAGCAGCTTAAGGGGGGCCACCTACTCTGGGGCCAACGTCCTGACTTTC. Residues: CASSLRGATYSGANVLTF.

This chain uses TRBV5-4 with TRBJ1-3; a possible D gene is TRBD1 (5 bases). Per the germline V gene, CDR1 is SGHNT and CDR2 is YYREEE (reference sequence). The CDR3 extends over 13 amino acids. V lost 1 base to trimming and J lost 4 bases, with 6 bases between them. CDR3 sequence (DNA): TGTGCCAGCAGCTTGCAGGGCGGAAACACCATATATTTT. This codes for CASSLQGGNTIYF.

Here the CDR3 DNA reads TGTGCCAGCAGCGTAGGTTCTGGGAGCGCCTACGAGCAGTACTTC. As protein: CASSVGSGSAYEQYF. The chain carries TRBV9 and TRBJ2-7, with D possibly TRBD2 on 5 matching bases. Germline-derived CDR1 and CDR2 are SGDLS and YYNGEE. The CDR3 consists of 15 residues. Trimming removed 0 bases from V and 2 bases from J, with 12 bases in between. Looking up the rest from reference TRBV9 and TRBJ2-7 gives the full variable domain: DSGVTQTPKHLITATGQRVTLRCSPRSGDLSVYWYQQSLDQGLQFLIQYYNGEERAKGNILERFSAQQFPDLHSELNLSSLELGDSALYFCASSVGSGSAYEQYFGPGTRLTVT.

The rearrangement links TRBV6-5 to TRBJ2-7, with 8 bases fitting TRBD1. V trimming: 5 bases; J trimming: 3 bases; junction bases outside the gene matches: 6. The CDR3 loop spans 14 amino acids. The germline V gene encodes CDR1 MNHEY and CDR2 SVGAGI. CDR3 sequence: CASSRAGGYYEQYF. CDR3 DNA: TGTGCCAGCAGTAGGGCAGGGGGCTACTACGAGCAGTACTTC.

This sequence joins TRBV7-8 and TRBJ2-7; D gene unclear. The CDR3 has 13 amino acids. Per the germline V gene, CDR1 is SGHVS and CDR2 is FQNEAQ. Trimming removed 6 bases at V and 0 bases at J, with 9 bases between. CDR3 DNA: TGTGCCAGCAGTCCCGATCTCTCCTACGAGCAGTACTTC. Protein: CASSPDLSYEQYF.

This clone showed up just once. The gene calls are TRBV5-8 and TRBJ2-1, with TRBD2 as a possible D gene (5 bases). With 3 bases removed from V and 2 bases from J, the gap between germline ends came to 9 bases. The germline CDR1 and CDR2 sequences are SGHTS and YDEGEE. CDR3 size: 14 residues. CDR3 protein: CASSSADTYNEQFF. CDR3 in DNA: TGTGCCAGCAGCTCAGCGGATACCTACAATGAGCAGTTCTTC.

The rearrangement uses TRBV19 and TRBJ1-5, with D possibly being TRBD1 (5 bases). V dropped 10 bases and J dropped 5 bases, with 15 bases sitting between them. Germline CDR1 and CDR2: LNHDA and SQIVND (reference sequence). The CDR3 extends over 13 amino acids. The CDR3 here is CATHRDEDQPQHF. The CDR3 coding sequence is TGTGCCACCCACCGGGACGAAGATCAGCCCCAGCATTTT.

The genes are TRBV7-3 and TRBJ2-5, with TRBD1 as a possible D gene (6 bases). This CDR3 has 13 residues. The V gene lost 2 bases and the J gene lost 9 bases, with 13 bases spanning the gap. CDR1 and CDR2 from the germline V gene are SGHTA and FQGTGA. The CDR3 DNA follows: TGTGCCAGCAGCTTACCCCCCTCAGGGGCCCAGTACTTC. Protein sequence: CASSLPPSGAQYF.

The chain combines TRBV4-2 with TRBJ2-7; tentatively, D is TRBD2 (6 bases). Germline V gene lookup returns CDR1 LGHNA and CDR2 YNFKEQ. The CDR3 length is 16 residues. Trimming removed 3 bases from V and 0 bases from J, with 15 bases in between. The CDR3 is CASSHDAVGGSYEQYF. The CDR3 DNA follows: TGTGCCAGCAGCCACGACGCTGTGGGGGGCTCCTACGAGCAGTACTTC.

The CDR3, as DNA: TGTGCCAGCTCAAAGACTAGCGGCATGAACAATGAGCAGTTCTTC. It is translated as CASSKTSGMNNEQFF. This chain uses TRBV18 with TRBJ2-1; 9 bases are a match to TRBD2. CDR1 and CDR2 from the germline V gene are KGHSH and LQKENI. Trimming removed 5 bases from V and 5 bases from J; junction bases left unmatched: 7. The CDR3 extends over 15 amino acids.

Of note for this clone: An end of the junction does not agree with germline; a read error may underlie this. The chain couples TRBV2 to TRBJ2-7; D gene uncertain. This CDR3 has 13 amino acids. From germline, CDR1 is SNHLY and CDR2 FYNNEI. The CDR3 is CASSGYIEQPNHF. CDR3 DNA sequence: TGTGCCAGCAGTGGGTATATAGAACAACCCAATCATTTC.

V is TRBV6-5 and J is TRBJ2-7, with TRBD2 matching 7 bases. V trimming: 0 bases; J trimming: 4 bases; junction bases outside the gene matches: 9. In germline, CDR1 is MNHEY, CDR2 SVGAGI. The CDR3 is 16 amino acids. In nucleotides, the CDR3 is TGTGCCAGCAGTTACTCGGGGCCAGCGGGGAGGTACGAGCAGTACTTC. It yields the protein CASSYSGPAGRYEQYF.

J is TRBJ2-7 and V is TRBV5-6, with D possibly TRBD1 on 6 matching bases. Looked up from germline, CDR1 is SGHDT and CDR2 is YYEEEE. Deletions cut 6 bases from V and 4 bases from J, with 11 bases between. The CDR3 is made up of 12 amino acids. CDR3 region: CASNRAPYEQYF. Here the CDR3 DNA reads TGTGCCAGCAACAGGGCCCCGTACGAGCAGTACTTC.

The chain has TRBV7-7 and TRBJ2-7; D may be TRBD2 (5 bases). The germline CDR1 and CDR2 sequences are SSHAT and FNYEAQ (reference sequence). CDR3 length: 13 residues. CDR3 amino acids: CATRGRDTYEQYF. The DNA of the CDR3 is TGTGCTACCCGCGGACGGGATACCTACGAGCAGTACTTC.

This chain uses TRBV19 with TRBJ2-1; D is possibly TRBD1 (5 bases). Germline-derived CDR1 and CDR2 are LNHDA and SQIVND (reference sequence). There are 12 residues in the CDR3. V lost 7 bases and J lost 2, with 6 bases in between. CDR3 sequence reads: CASKQAYNEQFF. The DNA for the CDR3 is TGTGCCAGTAAACAGGCCTACAATGAGCAGTTCTTC.

The rearrangement joins TRBV27 to TRBJ2-1; D gene uncertain. The CDR3 is 14 amino acids. V gave up 11 bases and J gave up 4 bases, with 18 bases separating them. Looked up from germline, CDR1 is MNHEY and CDR2 is SMNVEV (reference sequence). In DNA, the CDR3 is TGTGCCGCAGGCATCGGTACCCCTTACAATGAGCAGTTCTTC. Translation: CAAGIGTPYNEQFF.